The 9 T cell receptor beta chains below were found in one sample sequenced in a study of blood T cell repertoires in COVID-19. Sequencing was performed with immunoSEQ multiplex PCR; in TCRdb, only in-frame clones are kept and a portion is missing. The sample includes under 450,000 clones, approximately 93% of them seen just once. The sample comprised PBMCs or T cells enriched from blood (not recorded which). These receptors originate from a woman aged 40 to 49 who had been exposed to COVID-19.

The chain has TRBV18 and TRBJ2-5, with 8 bases aligning to TRBD1. The germline V gene encodes CDR1 KGHSH and CDR2 LQKENI. The CDR3 is 16 amino acids. V shed 2 bases and J 0 bases; nucleotides not matched to a gene: 5. The CDR3, as DNA: TGTGCCAGCTCACCAAGGACAGGGACCCACCAAGAGACCCAGTACTTC. Its protein product is CASSPRTGTHQETQYF.

The chain combines TRBV14 with TRBJ2-1; D perhaps matches TRBD2 (6 bases). This CDR3 is built from 16 residues. Germline V CDR1 and CDR2: SGHDN, FVKESK. Trimming stripped 3 bases from V and 2 bases from J, with 14 bases between. The CDR3 loop is CASSQERGLPYNEQFF. Here the CDR3 DNA reads TGTGCCAGCAGCCAGGAACGGGGGTTACCCTACAATGAGCAGTTCTTC.

J is TRBJ2-1 and V is TRBV29-1; 12 bases align to TRBD2. This CDR3 has 16 amino acids. Germline-derived CDR1 and CDR2 are SQVTM and ANQGSEA. The trim removed 2 bases at V and 5 bases at J, leaving 7 bases unmatched. The CDR3 region has the DNA TGCAGCGTTGAACCCCCTAGCGGGGGGGCAAACAATGAGCAGTTCTTC. It yields the protein CSVEPPSGGANNEQFF.

The rearrangement links TRBV28 to TRBJ2-7; maybe TRBD2 (6 bases). V gave up 11 bases and J gave up 4 bases, with 27 bases separating them. This CDR3 has 16 residues. Germline V gene lookup returns CDR1 MDHEN and CDR2 SYDVKM. CDR3 DNA: TGTGCCGCGAGACCCCCGGGACTGTCGGAGGCATACGAGCAGTACTTC. This codes for CAARPPGLSEAYEQYF.

This clone was observed a handful of times. The chain recombines TRBV2 with TRBJ2-7, with 11 nucleotides matching TRBD2. CDR3 length: 15 amino acids. The junction had 11 bases not matched to a gene; V was cut back by 8 bases and J by 5 bases. CDR1 is SNHLY, CDR2 FYNNEI, per germline. CDR3 in DNA: TGTGCCAGCCTGATCTCGGGACTAGCGGTCAACGAGCAGTACTTC. As protein: CASLISGLAVNEQYF.

The chain has TRBV27 and TRBJ2-2; 11 nucleotides agree with TRBD1. V trimming: 9 bases; J trimming: 7 bases; junction bases outside the gene matches: 7. Germline-derived CDR1 and CDR2 are MNHEY and SMNVEV (reference sequence). The CDR3 contains 14 residues. CDR3 sequence (DNA): TGTGCCAGTACCGGGACAGGGGGAATCGGGGAGCTGTTTTTT. Protein sequence: CASTGTGGIGELFF.

In nucleotides, the CDR3 is TGTGCCAGCAGCTTAGGGTTAGTGCAGGGTACTGAAGCTTTCTTT. Protein sequence: CASSLGLVQGTEAFF. The V call is TRBV11-2, the J call TRBJ1-1; D is possibly TRBD1 (5 bases). Germline CDR1 SGHAT, CDR2 FQNNGV. This CDR3 contains 15 residues. V was pared by 1 base and J by 5 bases, with 14 bases between.

J is TRBJ1-2 and V is TRBV9, with 8 bases aligning to TRBD1. CDR1 and CDR2 (germline): SGDLS, YYNGEE. The CDR3 spans 15 residues. Trimming at V came to 3 bases and at J to 6 bases, leaving 10 bases not matched to a gene. For the CDR3, the DNA is TGTGCCAGCAGCGACGGACAGGGTTCCCACCATGGCTACACCTTC. Amino acid sequence: CASSDGQGSHHGYTF. Variable domain in full (rest from reference TRBV9 and TRBJ1-2): DSGVTQTPKHLITATGQRVTLRCSPRSGDLSVYWYQQSLDQGLQFLIQYYNGEERAKGNILERFSAQQFPDLHSELNLSSLELGDSALYFCASSDGQGSHHGYTFGSGTRLTVV.

The chain combines TRBV18 with TRBJ2-1; 11 bases agree with TRBD1. The V gene's germline CDR1 is KGHSH and CDR2 LQKENI. This CDR3 is 15 amino acids long. Trimming took 2 bases from V and 8 from J; bases not matched to a gene: 5. The chain's CDR3 is CASSPGQGAGDEQFF. The DNA of the CDR3 is TGTGCCAGCTCACCAGGACAGGGGGCTGGTGATGAGCAGTTCTTC.